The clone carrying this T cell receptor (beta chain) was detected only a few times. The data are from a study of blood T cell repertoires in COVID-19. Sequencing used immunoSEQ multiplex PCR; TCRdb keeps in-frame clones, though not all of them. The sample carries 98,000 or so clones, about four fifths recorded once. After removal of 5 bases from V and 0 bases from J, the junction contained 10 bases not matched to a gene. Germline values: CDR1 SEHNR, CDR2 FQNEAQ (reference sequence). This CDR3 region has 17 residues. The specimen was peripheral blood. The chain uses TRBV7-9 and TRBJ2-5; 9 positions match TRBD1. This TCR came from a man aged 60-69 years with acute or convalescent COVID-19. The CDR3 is CASSQLTGGPNQETQYF. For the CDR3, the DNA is TGTGCCAGCAGCCAATTAACAGGGGGCCCTAACCAAGAGACCCAGTACTTC.